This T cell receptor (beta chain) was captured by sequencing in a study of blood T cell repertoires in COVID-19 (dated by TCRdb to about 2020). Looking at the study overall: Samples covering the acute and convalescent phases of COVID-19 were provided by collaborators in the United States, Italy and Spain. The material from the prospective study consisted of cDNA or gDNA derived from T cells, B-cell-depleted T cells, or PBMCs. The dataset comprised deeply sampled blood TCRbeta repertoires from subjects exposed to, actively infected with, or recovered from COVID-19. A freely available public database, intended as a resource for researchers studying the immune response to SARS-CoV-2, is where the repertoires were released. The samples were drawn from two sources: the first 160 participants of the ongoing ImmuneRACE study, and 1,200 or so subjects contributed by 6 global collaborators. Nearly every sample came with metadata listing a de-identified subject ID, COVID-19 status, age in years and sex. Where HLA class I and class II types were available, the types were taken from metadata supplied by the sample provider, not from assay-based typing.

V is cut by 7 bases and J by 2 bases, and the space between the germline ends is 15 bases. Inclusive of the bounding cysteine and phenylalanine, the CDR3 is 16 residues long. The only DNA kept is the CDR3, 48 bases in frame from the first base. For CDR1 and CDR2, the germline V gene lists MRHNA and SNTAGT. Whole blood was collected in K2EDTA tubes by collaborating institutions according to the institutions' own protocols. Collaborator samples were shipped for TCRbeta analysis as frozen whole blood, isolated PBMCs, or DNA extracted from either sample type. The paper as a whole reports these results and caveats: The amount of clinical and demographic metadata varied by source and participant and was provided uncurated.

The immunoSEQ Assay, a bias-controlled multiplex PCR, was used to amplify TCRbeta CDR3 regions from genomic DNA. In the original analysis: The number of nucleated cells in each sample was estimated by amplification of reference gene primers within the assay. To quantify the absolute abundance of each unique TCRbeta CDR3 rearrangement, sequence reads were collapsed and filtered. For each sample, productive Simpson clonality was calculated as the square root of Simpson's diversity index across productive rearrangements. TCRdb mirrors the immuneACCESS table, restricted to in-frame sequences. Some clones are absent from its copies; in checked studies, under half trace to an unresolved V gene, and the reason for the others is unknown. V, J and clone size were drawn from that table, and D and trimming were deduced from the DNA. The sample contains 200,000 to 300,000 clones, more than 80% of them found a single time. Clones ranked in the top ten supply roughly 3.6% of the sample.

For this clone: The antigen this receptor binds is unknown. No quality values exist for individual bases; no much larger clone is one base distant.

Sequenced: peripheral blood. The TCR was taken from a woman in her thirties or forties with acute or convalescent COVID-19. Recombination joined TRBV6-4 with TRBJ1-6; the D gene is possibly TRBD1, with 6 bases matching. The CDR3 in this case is CASTNRGAAYNSPLHF. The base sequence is TGTGCCAGCACCAACCGGGGGGCGGCCTATAATTCACCCCTCCACTTT.